The 8 T cell receptor beta chains below come from one sample, sequenced in a study of cytomegalovirus exposure and HLA in healthy donors (dated by TCRdb to the late 2010s). Library preparation employed the immunoSEQ multiplex PCR assay. A mixture of 60 forward primers for TCR Vbeta segments and 13 reverse primers for TCR Jbeta segments was used in the multiplex PCR. Imported from immuneACCESS, the table was reduced by TCRdb to in-frame sequences with V and J called. These copies leave out some clones; in studies compared against another copy, an unresolved V gene accounts for under half, and the cause of the remainder is not known. The sample has 150,000 to 200,000 clones on record, approximately 85% of them singletons. Clones ranked in the top ten supply about 2% of the sample. Source material: PBMCs. These receptors came from a woman between 50 and 59 years old in good health and CMV-seronegative.

The V gene is TRBV5-1, the J gene TRBJ2-3; D is perhaps TRBD1 (6 bases). The CDR3 sequence is 16 residues long. Trimming took 4 bases from V and 3 from J, leaving 18 bases between them. Germline assignment: CDR1 SGHRS and CDR2 YFSETQ. The CDR3 reads CASSPETGTLTDTQYF. In nucleotides, the CDR3 is TGCGCCAGCAGCCCCGAAACAGGGACATTAACAGATACGCAGTATTTT. The full variable domain, with the rest looked up from reference TRBV5-1 and TRBJ2-3, is KAGVTQTPRYLIKTRGQQVTLSCSPISGHRSVSWYQQTPGQGLQFLFEYFSETQRNKGNFPGRFSGRQFSNSRSEMNVSTLELGDSALYLCASSPETGTLTDTQYFGPGTRLTVL.

The chain is built from TRBV27 and TRBJ1-2; no definite D call. The CDR3 length is 13 residues. CDR1 and CDR2 (germline): MNHEY, SMNVEV (reference sequence). The V and J ends lost 0 bases and 7 bases respectively, with 9 bases between them. As DNA, the CDR3 is TGTGCCAGCAGTTTATCCGGTCGCGCTGGCTACACCTTC. Amino acid sequence: CASSLSGRAGYTF.

V usage is TRBV2 and J usage is TRBJ1-2; maybe TRBD1 (5 bases). Trimming took off 5 bases at V and 0 bases at J, with 16 bases between the two ends. Germline loops: CDR1 SNHLY, CDR2 FYNNEI. The CDR3 length is 16 residues. In nucleotides, the CDR3 is TGTGCCAGCAGTCCCGACAGTTCCCGGACTAACTATGGCTACACCTTC. This sequence encodes CASSPDSSRTNYGYTF. Full variable domain (rest looked up from reference TRBV2 and TRBJ1-2): EPEVTQTPSHQVTQMGQEVILRCVPISNHLYFYWYRQILGQKVEFLVSFYNNEISEKSEIFDDQFSVERPDGSNFTLKIRSTKLEDSAMYFCASSPDSSRTNYGYTFGSGTRLTVV.

This clone was seen a handful of times. The rearrangement uses TRBV6-1 and TRBJ2-7; 10 bases are shared with TRBD2. The CDR3 sequence is 14 residues long. Trimming removed 7 bases from V and 2 bases from J; junction bases left unmatched: 5. Germline-derived CDR1 and CDR2 are MNHNS and SASEGT. In DNA, the CDR3 is TGTGCCAGCACCAGAGCGGGAGGGACCTACGAGCAGTACTTC. This gives the protein CASTRAGGTYEQYF.

The V and J genes are TRBV5-6 and TRBJ2-7; TRBD2 is a possible D gene (6 bases). The CDR3 spans 15 residues. Trimming took 0 bases from V and 2 from J, leaving 12 bases between them. CDR1 is SGHDT and CDR2 is YYEEEE in the germline V gene. In DNA, the CDR3 is TGTGCCAGCAGCTTGGCGGGAGACAACGCCTACGAGCAGTACTTC. Encoded protein: CASSLAGDNAYEQYF. Full variable domain (remainder filled in from reference TRBV5-6 and TRBJ2-7): DAGVTQSPTHLIKTRGQQVTLRCSPKSGHDTVSWYQQALGQGPQFIFQYYEEEERQRGNFPDRFSGHQFPNYSSELNVNALLLGDSALYLCASSLAGDNAYEQYFGPGTRLTVT.

V usage is TRBV7-2 and J usage is TRBJ1-5; possible D gene TRBD1, 6 bases. V was trimmed by 3 bases and J by 0 bases, leaving 18 bases between them. The CDR3 is 18 amino acids. In germline, CDR1 is SGHTA, CDR2 FQGNSA. The CDR3 sequence: CASSLGGHRAYSNQPQHF. The CDR3 DNA is TGTGCCAGCAGCTTGGGCGGGCACAGGGCGTATAGCAATCAGCCCCAGCATTTT. Supplemented by reference TRBV7-2 and TRBJ1-5, the full variable domain reads GAGVSQSPSNKVTEKGKDVELRCDPISGHTALYWYRQSLGQGLEFLIYFQGNSAPDKSGLPSDRFSAERTGGSVSTLTIQRTQQEDSAVYLCASSLGGHRAYSNQPQHFGDGTRLSIL.

This clone was picked up a small number of times. The V call is TRBV7-3, the J call TRBJ1-2; weak D call: TRBD1 (6 bases). The germline V gene encodes CDR1 SGHTA and CDR2 FQGTGA. V lost 6 bases, J lost 1 base, and 9 bases lay in between. This CDR3 is 13 amino acids long. The CDR3 DNA is TGTGCCAGCAGGGACAGTTATAACTATGGCTACACCTTC. This gives the protein CASRDSYNYGYTF.

J is TRBJ1-2 and V is TRBV7-2, with a tentative D call TRBD1 (5 bases). Germline values: CDR1 SGHTA, CDR2 FQGNSA. This CDR3 is built from 11 residues. V was trimmed by 5 bases and J by 8 bases, leaving 9 bases between them. CDR3 in amino acids: CASSRQQGYTF. The DNA for the CDR3 is TGTGCCAGCAGCCGACAGCAGGGCTACACCTTC. The whole variable domain, remainder taken from reference TRBV7-2 and TRBJ1-2, is GAGVSQSPSNKVTEKGKDVELRCDPISGHTALYWYRQSLGQGLEFLIYFQGNSAPDKSGLPSDRFSAERTGGSVSTLTIQRTQQEDSAVYLCASSRQQGYTFGSGTRLTVV.